One and the same sample provided the 18 T cell receptor beta chains below, sequenced in a study of OX40 agonist ivuxolimab in advanced cancers. Assay used: immunoSEQ multiplex PCR; TCRdb lists only in-frame clones, some missing. The table records more than 55,000 clones, about four fifths of them present only once. The sequenced sample was CD4+ or CD8+ T cells sorted from blood, obtained in a trial of the OX40 agonist ivuxolimab. The receptor source for this set is an adult with an advanced solid tumor such as melanoma, head and neck, liver or kidney cancer.

The chain carries TRBV11-2 and TRBJ1-1; D is unclear. The CDR3 is 15 residues long. Looked up from germline, CDR1 is SGHAT and CDR2 is FQNNGV. V lost 2 bases and J 0 bases, leaving 10 bases between the germline ends. The CDR3 reads CASSLMLAMNTEAFF. The CDR3 region has the DNA TGTGCCAGCAGCTTAATGCTAGCGATGAACACTGAAGCTTTCTTT.

CDR3 DNA: TGCAGCGTTGAAGGCGGACTAGCGTACCAAGAGACCCAGTACTTC. Its translation: CSVEGGLAYQETQYF. This rearrangement joins TRBV29-1 to TRBJ2-5; 9 bases line up with TRBD2. CDR3 length equals 15 residues. With V trimmed by 1 base and J by 0 bases, 3 bases remained unmatched. Looked up from germline, CDR1 is SQVTM and CDR2 is ANQGSEA.

This clone appeared many times. This chain joins TRBV4-1 and TRBJ2-7; D may correspond to TRBD1 or TRBD2 (5 bases each). Per germline, CDR1 MGHRA and CDR2 YSYEKL. V was pared by 4 bases and J by 3 bases, with 10 bases between. The CDR3 runs to 13 residues. CDR3 nucleotide sequence: TGCGCCAGCAGCCCGGGACCCAACTACGAGCAGTACTTC. This codes for CASSPGPNYEQYF.

This rearrangement joins TRBV28 to TRBJ1-6, with 8 nucleotides matching TRBD1. J gave up 4 bases and V 2 bases, and 4 bases lay outside the gene matches. Germline assignment: CDR1 MDHEN and CDR2 SYDVKM. There are 16 residues in the CDR3. In DNA, the CDR3 is TGTGCCAGCAGTTTAGGGACAGGCACATATAATTCACCCCTCCACTTT. Translation: CASSLGTGTYNSPLHF.

The rearrangement joins TRBV7-3 to TRBJ2-5; D uncertain. The CDR3 covers 14 residues. Between the trimmed V and J ends, which lost 4 bases and 7 bases, there was a span of 16 bases. Per germline, CDR1 SGHTA and CDR2 FQGTGA. The CDR3 region has the DNA TGTGCCAGCAGCTCCAGTGACACGGCTGGGACCCAGTACTTC. Residues: CASSSSDTAGTQYF.

The V call is TRBV12-5, the J call TRBJ2-5; possible D gene TRBD1, 6 bases. This CDR3 has 14 amino acids. Between the trimmed V and J ends, which lost 6 bases and 1 base, there was a span of 12 bases. CDR1 and CDR2 from the germline V gene are LGHNT and FRNRAP. CDR3 DNA: TGTGCTAGTGGACCCCAGGGGACCCAAGAGACCCAGTACTTC. Its protein product is CASGPQGTQETQYF.

A remark on this clone: The identical CDR3 is also encoded by other nucleotide sequences in the sample. The rearrangement joins TRBV14 to TRBJ1-2; the D is unclear. Trimming pared 0 bases from V and 0 bases from J, leaving 11 bases between. There are 16 residues in the CDR3. Looked up from germline, CDR1 is SGHDN and CDR2 is FVKESK. The CDR3 region has the DNA TGTGCCAGCAGCCAAGACGGGCTGATAGCTAACTATGGCTACACCTTC. Its protein is CASSQDGLIANYGYTF.

This sequence joins TRBV2 and TRBJ2-1; D is perhaps TRBD2 (6 bases). The CDR3 is 15 residues long. V gave up 6 bases and J gave up 3 bases, with 15 bases separating them. Germline CDR1 reads SNHLY; CDR2 reads FYNNEI. Written as DNA, the CDR3 is TGTGCCAGCAGGACCGGGACTTTAAACTACAATGAGCAGTTCTTC. This gives the protein CASRTGTLNYNEQFF. The full variable domain, rest sourced from reference TRBV2 and TRBJ2-1, is EPEVTQTPSHQVTQMGQEVILRCVPISNHLYFYWYRQILGQKVEFLVSFYNNEISEKSEIFDDQFSVERPDGSNFTLKIRSTKLEDSAMYFCASRTGTLNYNEQFFGPGTRLTVL.

This chain uses TRBV11-3 with TRBJ2-1, with 11 bases lining up with TRBD1. The CDR3 is 15 amino acids. V lost 4 bases to trimming and J lost 8 bases; unmatched junction nucleotides: 7. Germline CDR1 reads SGHNT; CDR2 reads YENEEA. CDR3 sequence (DNA): TGTGCCAGCAGCTCGAGGACAGGGGGCATAGATGAGCAGTTCTTC. Protein: CASSSRTGGIDEQFF. Supplemented by reference TRBV11-3 and TRBJ2-1, the full variable domain reads EAGVVQSPRYKIIEKKQPVAFWCNPISGHNTLYWYLQNLGQGPELLIRYENEEAVDDSQLPKDRFSAERLKGVDSTLKIQPAELGDSAVYLCASSSRTGGIDEQFFGPGTRLTVL.

This chain connects TRBV6-5 to TRBJ1-3; D is undetermined. The V gene's germline CDR1 is MNHEY and CDR2 SVGAGI. The CDR3 loop spans 13 amino acids. V was clipped by 7 bases and J by 4 bases, with 11 bases between them. DNA for the CDR3: TGTGCCAGCACTTCCCCGGGAGGAAACACCATATATTTT. Translated: CASTSPGGNTIYF.

V gene TRBV18 combines with J gene TRBJ2-1; 7 positions agree with TRBD1. The CDR3 covers 15 residues. J gave up 6 bases and V 3 bases, and 8 bases lay outside the gene matches. CDR1 KGHSH and CDR2 LQKENI come from the germline V gene. The CDR3 bases are TGTGCCAGCTCACCTAGACAGGGAAGCGGCAATGAGCAGTTCTTC. It translates to CASSPRQGSGNEQFF.

The chain employs TRBV7-9 and TRBJ2-1; D might be TRBD1 (5 bases). Germline values: CDR1 SEHNR, CDR2 FQNEAQ (reference sequence). The length of the CDR3 is 16 residues. The ends were cut back, 3 bases at V and 7 bases at J, with 19 bases in the middle. The CDR3 is CASSFDHHQQVNEQFF. CDR3 DNA: TGTGCCAGCAGCTTTGATCACCATCAACAGGTAAATGAGCAGTTCTTC.

The chain links TRBV9 to TRBJ2-5; 8 bases line up with TRBD1. The J segment lost 1 base and the V segment lost 1 base, leaving 6 bases of the junction unmatched. The germline CDR1 and CDR2 sequences are SGDLS and YYNGEE. This CDR3 spans 16 amino acids. CDR3 sequence reads: CASSVIPGQGQETQYF. CDR3 nucleotide sequence: TGTGCCAGCAGCGTAATCCCTGGACAGGGCCAAGAGACCCAGTACTTC.

The chain has TRBV19 and TRBJ2-3, with D maybe TRBD2 (5 bases). Looked up from germline, CDR1 is LNHDA and CDR2 is SQIVND (reference sequence). V was clipped by 5 bases and J by 6 bases, with 12 bases between them. CDR3 size: 13 residues. The CDR3 nucleotides are TGTGCCAGTAGTCTTAATGGACTCGATACGCAGTATTTT. It codes for CASSLNGLDTQYF.

This chain uses TRBV5-6 with TRBJ1-5, with D maybe TRBD1 (6 bases). Germline CDR1 is SGHDT and CDR2 is YYEEEE. Trimming removed 6 bases at V and 5 bases at J, with 21 bases between. The CDR3 extends over 16 amino acids. This CDR3 reads CASTTYNQGFDQPQHF. The CDR3, as DNA: TGTGCCAGCACCACATATAACCAGGGGTTCGATCAGCCCCAGCATTTT.

The chain is built from TRBV19 and TRBJ2-3; D is ambiguous. The CDR3 has 13 residues. The germline V gene has CDR1 LNHDA and CDR2 SQIVND (reference sequence). The V gene lost 2 bases and the J gene lost 7 bases, with 10 bases spanning the gap. CDR3 region: CASSINQRNTQYF. CDR3 in DNA: TGTGCCAGTAGTATAAACCAGCGAAATACGCAGTATTTT.

This clone was observed a handful of times. This specimen includes other DNA sequences encoding the same CDR3. The V and J genes are TRBV28 and TRBJ1-1, with 8 nucleotides matching TRBD1. The length of the CDR3 is 15 residues. V shed 4 bases and J 7 bases; nucleotides not matched to a gene: 11. The germline CDR1 and CDR2 sequences are MDHEN and SYDVKM. DNA for the CDR3: TGTGCCAGCAGTTCCTTGGACAGGGAGACAGATGAAGCTTTCTTT. It codes for CASSSLDRETDEAFF.

This chain uses TRBV5-8 with TRBJ2-2, with D perhaps TRBD1 (5 bases). V lost 8 bases and J lost 4, with 12 bases in between. Germline V gives CDR1 SGHTS, CDR2 YDEGEE. The CDR3 contains 13 residues. Here the CDR3 DNA reads TGTGCCAGTTCGGACACGTCCACCGGGGAGCTGTTTTTT. It codes for CASSDTSTGELFF. Using reference TRBV5-8 and TRBJ2-2 for the parts outside the CDR3, the full variable domain is EAGVTQSPTHLIKTRGQQATLRCSPISGHTSVYWYQQALGLGLQFLLWYDEGEERNRGNFPPRFSGRQFPNYSSELNVNALELEDSALYLCASSDTSTGELFFGEGSRLTVL.